This T cell receptor beta chain was recovered during a study of T cell repertoires in cytomegalovirus infection. MiXCR, run by TCRdb on the reads, gives a single entry per CDR3 protein. The sample holds around 530,000 distinct CDR3 sequences, more than 25% seen once. This clonotype showed up just a few times. Germline V gene data show CDR1 as SQVTM and CDR2 as ANQGSEA. The CDR3 loop spans 15 amino acids. Deletions cut 5 bases from V and 6 bases from J, with 19 bases between. The gene calls are TRBV29-1 and TRBJ2-2; TRBD1 or TRBD2 may be the D gene (5 bases each). This TCR came from a human donor in good health (CMV status not recorded). Some clones in this sample may be carry-over from other donors' samples. The sequenced sample was PBMCs. The CDR3 DNA is TGCAGCGTTTTAGCTGGGGGTATTGATGCCGGGGAGCTGTTTTTT. As protein: CSVLAGGIDAGELFF.